A single sample is the source of the 10 T cell receptor beta chains below, sequenced in a study of Graves' ophthalmopathy and Graves' hyperthyroidism. Investigators amplified TCR beta CDR3 regions from RNA transcripts. Scientists carried out first-round RT-PCR using HTBI primers and then a second-round multiplex PCR. TCRdb redid the calling of the multiplex PCR reads with MiXCR, one entry per CDR3 protein. The sample carries roughly 500,000 distinct CDR3 sequences, about an eighth recorded once. The specimen sequenced was blood. All receptors derive from a woman younger than 45 with Graves' ophthalmopathy.

The chain links TRBV5-6 to TRBJ2-7, with TRBD2 matching 7 bases. V lost 3 bases and J lost 3; bases outside the gene matches: 12. The CDR3 runs to 16 residues. Looked up from germline, CDR1 is SGHDT and CDR2 is YYEEEE. CDR3 residues: CASSSPTSSNLYEQYF. The CDR3 DNA is TGTGCCAGCAGCTCCCCGACTAGCAGCAATCTCTACGAGCAGTACTTC.

The V call is TRBV11-2, the J call TRBJ2-7; 7 bases fit TRBD1. The junction had 12 bases not matched to a gene; V was cut back by 2 bases and J by 2 bases. Germline lookup yields CDR1 SGHAT and CDR2 FQNNGV. The CDR3 consists of 17 residues. CDR3 in amino acids: CASSLKPRDRETYEQYF. CDR3 in DNA: TGTGCCAGCAGCTTAAAGCCCAGAGACAGGGAGACCTACGAGCAGTACTTC. Full variable domain (remainder filled in from reference TRBV11-2 and TRBJ2-7): EAGVAQSPRYKIIEKRQSVAFWCNPISGHATLYWYQQILGQGPKLLIQFQNNGVVDDSQLPKDRFSAERLKGVDSTLKIQPAKLEDSAVYLCASSLKPRDRETYEQYFGPGTRLTVT.

This clonotype has at least ten counts. The chain links TRBV20-1 to TRBJ1-5, with unresolved D. V lost 0 bases and J 3 bases, leaving 9 bases between the germline ends. The length of the CDR3 is 14 residues. Germline V gives CDR1 DFQATT, CDR2 SNEGSKA (reference sequence). CDR3 loop: CSARDVRANQPQHF. The CDR3 DNA follows: TGCAGTGCTAGAGATGTAAGGGCCAATCAGCCCCAGCATTTT.

The chain couples TRBV19 to TRBJ2-5; 15 bases agree with TRBD2. From germline, CDR1 is LNHDA and CDR2 SQIVND (reference sequence). The CDR3 has 16 residues. The V and J ends lost 7 bases and 5 bases, in that order; junction bases with no gene match: 8. DNA for the CDR3: TGTGCCAGTAACAATGGGACTAGCGGGAGGAGTGAGACCCAGTACTTC. Its protein is CASNNGTSGRSETQYF.

Many counts were recorded for this clonotype. This sequence joins TRBV6-1 and TRBJ2-7; TRBD2 aligns across 14 bases. Germline CDR1 is MNHNS and CDR2 is SASEGT. The CDR3 length is 16 residues. After removal of 5 bases from V and 4 bases from J, the junction contained 7 bases not matched to a gene. In nucleotides, the CDR3 is TGTGCCAGCAGTACCGGGACTAGCGGGAGAGTTTACGAGCAGTACTTC. It yields the protein CASSTGTSGRVYEQYF.

The sample holds many counts of this clonotype. This rearrangement joins TRBV28 to TRBJ1-6; D gene ambiguous. In germline, CDR1 is MDHEN, CDR2 SYDVKM. The V gene lost 6 bases and the J gene lost 7 bases, with 19 bases spanning the gap. This CDR3 is built from 16 residues. The CDR3 coding sequence is TGTGCCAGCAGCCATAGCAGGCCGTCGGGGAATTCACCCCTCCACTTT. Translating it yields CASSHSRPSGNSPLHF.

This clonotype was recorded many times. The chain employs TRBV7-2 and TRBJ2-5; TRBD1 might be the D (6 bases). CDR3 length: 14 amino acids. Germline V gives CDR1 SGHTA, CDR2 FQGNSA. V was clipped by 3 bases and J by 1 base, with 9 bases between them. The CDR3 DNA reads as TGTGCCAGCAGCTTCTCGGACAGCCAAGAGACCCAGTACTTC. It yields the protein CASSFSDSQETQYF.

This clonotype was observed many times. The rearrangement uses TRBV28 and TRBJ2-5; D ambiguous. The CDR3 length is 13 residues. The V and J ends lost 3 bases and 1 base respectively, with 6 bases between them. CDR1 and CDR2 from the germline V gene are MDHEN and SYDVKM. This chain's CDR3 is CASSFDGQETQYF. CDR3 sequence (DNA): TGTGCCAGCAGTTTTGACGGCCAAGAGACCCAGTACTTC.

This clonotype came up many times. This chain uses TRBV10-1 with TRBJ2-7, with D tentatively TRBD2 (5 bases). Between the trimmed V and J ends, which lost 7 bases and 0 bases, there was a span of 16 bases. Germline V gene sequence: CDR1 WNHNN, CDR2 SYGVQD (reference sequence). The CDR3 runs to 15 residues. CDR3 nucleotides: TGCGCCAGCACCTCCGCACCGGAGGACTCCTACGAGCAGTACTTC. This codes for CASTSAPEDSYEQYF.

This clonotype was counted ten times or more. The rearrangement joins TRBV6-5 to TRBJ1-2; D ambiguous. Germline-derived CDR1 and CDR2 are MNHEY and SVGAGI. This CDR3 is built from 15 residues. The V end lost 4 bases, the J end lost 4 bases, and 16 bases lay between the germline ends. The DNA of the CDR3 is TGTGCCAGCAGTTCGCTCGGCTCGGGCCTCTATGGCTACACCTTC. Translation: CASSSLGSGLYGYTF.